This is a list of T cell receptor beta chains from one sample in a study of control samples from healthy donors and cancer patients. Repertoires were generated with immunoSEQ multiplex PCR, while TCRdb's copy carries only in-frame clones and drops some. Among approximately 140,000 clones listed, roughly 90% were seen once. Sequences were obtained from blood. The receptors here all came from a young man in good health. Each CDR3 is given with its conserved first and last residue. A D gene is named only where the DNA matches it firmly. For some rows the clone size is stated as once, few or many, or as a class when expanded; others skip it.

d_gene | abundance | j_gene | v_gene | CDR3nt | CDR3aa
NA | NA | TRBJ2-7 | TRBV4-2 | TGTGCCAGCAGCCAAGACAGATGGGGGAGCGGCTCCTACGAGCAGTACTTC | CASSQDRWGSGSYEQYF
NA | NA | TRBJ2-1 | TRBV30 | TGTGCCTGGCTTGGAAACCGGGGGGACCGGGACAGTTACAATGAGCAGTTCTTC | CAWLGNRGDRDSYNEQFF
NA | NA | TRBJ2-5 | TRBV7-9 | TGTGCCAGCAGCCCAAATCGCCAAGAGACCCAGTACTTC | CASSPNRQETQYF
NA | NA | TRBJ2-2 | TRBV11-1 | TGTGCCAGCAGCTTAAAGACTTCCGGGGAGCTGTTTTTT | CASSLKTSGELFF
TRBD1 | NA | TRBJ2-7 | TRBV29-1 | TGCAGCGTTGGGGGGGCGGACAGGGTGCCGCTCTACGAGCAGTACTTC | CSVGGADRVPLYEQYF
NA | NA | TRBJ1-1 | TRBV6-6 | TGTGCCAGCAGTTACCCGGGGGGAAATACTGAAGCTTTCTTT | CASSYPGGNTEAFF
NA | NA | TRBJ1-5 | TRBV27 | TGTGCCAGCAGTCCATCCTACGGACGGTATAGCAATCAGCCCCAGCATTTT | CASSPSYGRYSNQPQHF
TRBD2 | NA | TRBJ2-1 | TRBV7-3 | TGTGCCAGCAGCTCCCGACTGAGCCAGCGGGATCGAGATGAGCAGTTCTTC | CASSSRLSQRDRDEQFF
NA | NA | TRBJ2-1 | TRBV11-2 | TGTGCCAGCAGCTCAAGAGGGTGGGTCTACAATGAGCAGTTCTTC | CASSSRGWVYNEQFF
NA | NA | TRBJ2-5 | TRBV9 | TGTGCCAGCAGTCAAGTAGGGGAGACCCAGTACTTC | CASSQVGETQYF
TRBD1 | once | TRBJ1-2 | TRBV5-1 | TGCGCCAGCAGCGTGGACAGGGGCTCTCTCTATGGCTACACCTTC | CASSVDRGSLYGYTF
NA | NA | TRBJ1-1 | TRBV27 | TGTGCCAGCAGTTTAGGGAACGGATTGAACACTGAAGCTTTCTTT | CASSLGNGLNTEAFF
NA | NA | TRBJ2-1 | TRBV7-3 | TGTGCCAGCAGCCGGGCAGGGGCTTACAATGAGCAGTTCTTC | CASSRAGAYNEQFF
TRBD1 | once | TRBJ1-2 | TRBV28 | TGTGCCAGCAGTCTTGCCGGGACAGATTATGGCTACACCTTC | CASSLAGTDYGYTF
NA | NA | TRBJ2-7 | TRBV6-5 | TGTGCCAGCAGTTACTCGAATGCGGATTACGCCTACGAGCAGTACTTC | CASSYSNADYAYEQYF
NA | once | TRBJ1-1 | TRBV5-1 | TGCGCCAGCAGCTTGGGCGGTAGCACTGAAGCTTTCTTT | CASSLGGSTEAFF
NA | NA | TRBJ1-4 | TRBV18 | TGTGCCAGCTCACCATTTAGAATTAGTATAACCAGGACGTGGGCAACTAATGAAAAACTGTTTTTT | CASSPFRISITRTWATNEKLFF
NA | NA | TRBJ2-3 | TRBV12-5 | TGTGCTAGTGGTCCAGCCATCATGGGGAGGGGGGATACGCAGTATTTT | CASGPAIMGRGDTQYF
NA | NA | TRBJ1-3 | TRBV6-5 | TGTGCCAGCAGTTTCAATCGATACGGGAACACCATATATTTT | CASSFNRYGNTIYF
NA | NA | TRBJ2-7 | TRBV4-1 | TGCGCCAGCAGCCAAGAGGAGACAGCCTACTACGAGCAGTACTTC | CASSQEETAYYEQYF
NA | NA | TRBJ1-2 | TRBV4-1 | TGCGCCAGCAGGTCCCCCGGGAGAGACTATGGCTACACCTTC | CASRSPGRDYGYTF
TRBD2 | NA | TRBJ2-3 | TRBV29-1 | TGCAGCGTGAATAGCGGGAGGAACGCAGATACGCAGTATTTT | CSVNSGRNADTQYF
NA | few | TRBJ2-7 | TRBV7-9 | TGTGCCAGCAGCTTAACTCAGACTACCTACGAGCAGTACTTC | CASSLTQTTYEQYF
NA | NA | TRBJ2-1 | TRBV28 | TGTGCCAGCAGTATTACGACTAGGGGTACGTTCTTC | CASSITTRGTFF
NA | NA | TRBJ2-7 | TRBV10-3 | TGTGCCATCAGTGACAGGACAGATGGCGAGCAGTACTTC | CAISDRTDGEQYF
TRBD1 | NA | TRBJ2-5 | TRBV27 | TGTGCCAGCAGCACCCGGGACAGGGAACGGGAGACCCAGTACTTC | CASSTRDRERETQYF
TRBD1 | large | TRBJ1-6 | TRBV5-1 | TGCGCCAGCAGCTTGGCCGGGACAGGCTATTCACCCCTCCACTTT | CASSLAGTGYSPLHF
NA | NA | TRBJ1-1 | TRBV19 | TGTGCCAGCAACCTGGGTTACATGAACACTGAAGCTTTCTTT | CASNLGYMNTEAFF
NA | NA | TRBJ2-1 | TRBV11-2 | TGTGCCAGCAGCTTAGCTCTCCGACAGGCTACATACAATGAGCAGTTCTTC | CASSLALRQATYNEQFF